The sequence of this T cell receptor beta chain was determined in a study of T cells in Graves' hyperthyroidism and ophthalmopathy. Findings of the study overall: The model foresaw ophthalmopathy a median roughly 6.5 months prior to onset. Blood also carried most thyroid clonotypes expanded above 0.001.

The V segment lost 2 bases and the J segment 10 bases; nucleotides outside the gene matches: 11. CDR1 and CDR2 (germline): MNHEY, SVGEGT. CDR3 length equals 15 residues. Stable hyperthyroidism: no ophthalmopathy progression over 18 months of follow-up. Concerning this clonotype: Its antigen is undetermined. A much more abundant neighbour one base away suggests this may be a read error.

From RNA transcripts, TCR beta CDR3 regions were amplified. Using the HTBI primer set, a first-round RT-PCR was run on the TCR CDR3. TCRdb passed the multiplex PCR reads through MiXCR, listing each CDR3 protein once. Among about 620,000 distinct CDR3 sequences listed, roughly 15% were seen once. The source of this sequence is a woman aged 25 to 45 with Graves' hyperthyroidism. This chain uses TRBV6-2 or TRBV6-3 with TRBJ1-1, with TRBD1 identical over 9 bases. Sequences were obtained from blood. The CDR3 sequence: CASSYPGTGTSGAFF. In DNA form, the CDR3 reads TGTGCCAGCAGTTACCCCGGGACAGGGACTTCTGGAGCTTTCTTT.